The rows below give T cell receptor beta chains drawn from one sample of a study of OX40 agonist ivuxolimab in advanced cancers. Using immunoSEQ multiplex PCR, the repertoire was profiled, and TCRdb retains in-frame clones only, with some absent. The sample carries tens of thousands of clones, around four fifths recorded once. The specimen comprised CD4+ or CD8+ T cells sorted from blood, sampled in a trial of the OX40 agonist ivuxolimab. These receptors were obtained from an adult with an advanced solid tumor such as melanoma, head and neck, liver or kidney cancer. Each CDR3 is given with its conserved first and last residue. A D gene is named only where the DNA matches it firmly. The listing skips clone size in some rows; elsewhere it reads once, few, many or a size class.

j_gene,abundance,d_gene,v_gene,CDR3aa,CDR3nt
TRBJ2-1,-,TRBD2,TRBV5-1,CASSPAVLSSGEQFF,TGCGCCAGCAGCCCGGCGGTCCTCTCTAGCGGGGAGCAGTTCTTC
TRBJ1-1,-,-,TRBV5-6,CASSFGVTKAFF,TGTGCCAGCAGCTTCGGTGTTACCAAAGCTTTCTTT
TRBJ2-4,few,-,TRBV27,CASRRRNIQYF,TGTGCCAGCAGGAGGAGAAACATTCAGTACTTC
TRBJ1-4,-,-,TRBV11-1,CASSLGATEGLNEKLFF,TGTGCCAGCAGCTTAGGAGCTACAGAGGGGCTCAATGAAAAACTGTTTTTT
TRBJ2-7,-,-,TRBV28,CAWSRGVGYEQYF,TGTGCCTGGTCCAGGGGAGTTGGCTACGAGCAGTACTTC
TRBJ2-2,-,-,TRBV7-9,CASSFWETGELFF,TGTGCCAGCAGCTTCTGGGAAACCGGGGAGCTGTTTTTT
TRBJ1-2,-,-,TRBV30,CAWSPPGLYGYTF,TGTGCCTGGAGCCCCCCCGGCCTATATGGCTACACCTTC
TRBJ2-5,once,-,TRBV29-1,CSTSTSGETQYF,TGCAGCACTAGCACTTCGGGGGAGACCCAGTACTTC
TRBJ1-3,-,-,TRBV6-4,CASSDWGNSGNTIYF,TGTGCCAGCAGTGACTGGGGCAACTCTGGAAACACCATATATTTT
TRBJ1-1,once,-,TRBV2,CASSDSRGSTEAFF,TGTGCCAGCAGTGACTCGAGGGGCTCCACTGAAGCTTTCTTT
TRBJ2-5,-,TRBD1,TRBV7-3,CASSFGTGYGETQYF,TGTGCCAGCAGCTTTGGGACAGGGTACGGAGAGACCCAGTACTTC
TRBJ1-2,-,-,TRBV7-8,CASSLMTENYGYTF,TGTGCCAGCAGCTTAATGACGGAAAACTATGGCTACACCTTC
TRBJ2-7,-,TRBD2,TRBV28,CASSGTSGRSVLAYEQYF,TGTGCCAGCAGTGGGACTAGCGGGAGATCGGTTTTAGCCTACGAGCAGTACTTC
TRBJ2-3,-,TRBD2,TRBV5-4,CASSLAKGGTSGSFYTQYF,TGTGCCAGCAGCTTGGCCAAAGGTGGGACTAGCGGGAGTTTTTATACGCAGTATTTT
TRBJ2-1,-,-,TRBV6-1,CASSDLYNEQFF,TGTGCCAGCAGTGATTTGTACAATGAGCAGTTCTTC
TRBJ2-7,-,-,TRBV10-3,CAISLGGGLTSYEQYF,TGTGCCATCAGCCTCGGTGGGGGGCTAACCTCCTACGAGCAGTACTTC
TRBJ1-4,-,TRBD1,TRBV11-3,CASSLGQGVGEKLFF,TGTGCCAGCAGCTTGGGACAGGGGGTCGGTGAAAAACTGTTTTTT
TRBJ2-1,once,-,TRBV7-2,CASTQRSTLYNEQFF,TGTGCCAGCACCCAGCGGTCCACCCTCTACAATGAGCAGTTCTTC
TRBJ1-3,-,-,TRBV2,CASRGGGVGTIYF,TGTGCCAGCAGAGGTGGCGGAGTTGGGACCATATATTTT
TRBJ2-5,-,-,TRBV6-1,CASSESPLIFAGPMGTQYF,TGTGCCAGCAGTGAAAGCCCCCTTATTTTTGCAGGCCCAATGGGGACCCAGTACTTC
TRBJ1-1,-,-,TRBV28,CASSLAGGEKSEAFF,TGTGCCAGCAGTTTGGCGGGGGGCGAGAAATCTGAAGCTTTCTTT
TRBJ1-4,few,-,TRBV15,CATSRDVVNEKLFF,TGTGCCACCAGCAGAGATGTGGTTAACGAAAAACTGTTTTTT
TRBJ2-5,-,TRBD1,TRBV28,CASRAGGFQETQYF,TGTGCCAGCAGGGCAGGGGGATTCCAAGAGACCCAGTACTTC
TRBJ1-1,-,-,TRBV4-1,CASSQGGEDGAFF,TGCGCCAGCAGCCAAGGAGGTGAGGATGGAGCTTTCTTT
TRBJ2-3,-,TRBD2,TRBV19,CASTAPGRGATDTQYF,TGTGCCAGTACGGCCCCTGGGCGGGGGGCCACAGATACGCAGTATTTT
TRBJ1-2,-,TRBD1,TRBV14,CASSQLTRDRGYGYTF,TGTGCCAGCAGCCAATTGACCCGGGACAGGGGATATGGCTACACCTTC
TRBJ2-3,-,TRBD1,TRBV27,CASSLWPGTVGTDTQYF,TGTGCCAGCAGTCTATGGCCCGGGACAGTCGGCACAGATACGCAGTATTTT
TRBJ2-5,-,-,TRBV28,CASSLVTGKGETQYF,TGTGCCAGCAGTTTGGTAACAGGGAAAGGCGAGACCCAGTACTTC
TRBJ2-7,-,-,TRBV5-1,CASSPVTGRVGEQYF,TGCGCCAGCAGCCCAGTGACAGGGAGGGTTGGCGAGCAGTACTTC
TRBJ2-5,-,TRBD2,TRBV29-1,CSTSTSGETQYF,TGCAGCACCTCGACTAGCGGTGAGACCCAGTACTTC
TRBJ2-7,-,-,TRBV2,CASSFTTAGTHEQYF,TGTGCCAGCAGTTTCACTACGGCCGGGACACACGAGCAGTACTTC
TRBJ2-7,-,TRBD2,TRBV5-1,CAGPGCRGDSGSLEQSEQYF,TGCGCCGGCCCAGGGTGTCGAGGCGATAGCGGGAGTCTAGAACAGAGCGAGCAGTACTTC
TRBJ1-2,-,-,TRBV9,CASSVAPVNYGYTF,TGTGCCAGCAGCGTAGCCCCGGTGAACTATGGCTACACCTTC
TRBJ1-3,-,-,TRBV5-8,CASSLRRRNTIYF,TGTGCCAGCAGCTTAAGGCGACGAAACACCATATATTTT
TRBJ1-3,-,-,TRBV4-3,CASSQDGGRENTIYF,TGCGCCAGCAGCCAAGATGGGGGCAGGGAAAACACCATATATTTT
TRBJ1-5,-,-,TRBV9,CASSGAPRAQHF,TGTGCCAGCAGCGGGGCGCCCAGGGCCCAGCATTTT
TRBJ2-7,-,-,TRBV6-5,CASSYWRGHLNYEQYF,TGTGCCAGCAGTTATTGGAGGGGACATTTAAACTACGAGCAGTACTTC
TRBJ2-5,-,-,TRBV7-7,CASSLGSNAPGQETQYF,TGTGCTAGCAGCTTAGGTTCCAACGCCCCGGGCCAAGAGACCCAGTACTTC
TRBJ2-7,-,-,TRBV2,CASSAVRGEQYF,TGTGCCAGCAGTGCCGTTAGGGGCGAGCAGTACTTC
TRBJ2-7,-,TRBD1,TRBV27,CASSWTGGRYEQYF,TGTGCCAGCAGTTGGACAGGGGGCCGCTACGAGCAGTACTTC
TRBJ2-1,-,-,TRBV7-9,CASSSTREQFF,TGTGCCAGCAGCTCGACACGGGAGCAGTTCTTC
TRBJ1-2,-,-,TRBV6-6,CASRREYGNGYTF,TGTGCCAGCAGACGGGAATACGGAAATGGCTACACCTTC
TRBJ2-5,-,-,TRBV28,CASSLFLQGGETQYF,TGTGCCAGCAGTTTATTTCTCCAGGGGGGAGAGACCCAGTACTTC
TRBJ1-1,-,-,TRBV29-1,CSVVKATEAFF,TGCAGCGTTGTGAAAGCGACCGAAGCTTTCTTT
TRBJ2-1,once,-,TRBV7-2,CASSFGRNEQFF,TGTGCCAGCAGCTTTGGTCGGAATGAGCAGTTCTTC
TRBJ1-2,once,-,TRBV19,CASRISLTGPYGYTF,TGTGCCAGTCGGATAAGCCTAACAGGGCCCTATGGCTACACCTTC
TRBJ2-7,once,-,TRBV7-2,CASSLVHEQYF,TGTGCCAGCAGCTTAGTACACGAGCAGTACTTC
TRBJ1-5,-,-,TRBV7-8,CASSLGSSGKYSNQPQHF,TGTGCCAGCAGCTTAGGGTCCTCAGGCAAATATAGCAATCAGCCCCAGCATTTT
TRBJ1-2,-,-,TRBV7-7,CASSGEVQGYGYTF,TGTGCTAGCAGCGGAGAGGTTCAGGGGTATGGCTACACCTTC
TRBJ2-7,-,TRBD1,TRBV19,CASSMSGSTTGIYEQYF,TGTGCCAGTAGTATGAGCGGCTCAACGACAGGGATCTACGAGCAGTACTTC
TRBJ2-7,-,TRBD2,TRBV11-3,CASSFGGSPYEQYF,TGTGCCAGCAGCTTCGGCGGGAGTCCGTACGAGCAGTACTTC